These 26 T cell receptor beta chains were all obtained from the same sample, sequenced in a study of blood T cell repertoires in COVID-19 (dated by TCRdb to the early 2020s). Receptor libraries were prepared by the immunoSEQ multiplex PCR assay. TCRdb's version of the immuneACCESS table is confined to in-frame rearrangements and falls short of the full clone set. An unresolved V gene accounts for under half of the shortfall where checked; the remainder is of unknown origin. The sample table lists about 440,000 clones, 90% of them with a count of one. The ten largest make up about 0.6% of the sample. Sequenced sample: PBMCs or T cells enriched from blood (not recorded which). The receptors originated from a man aged 18 to 30 who had recovered from COVID-19.

This chain uses TRBV5-1 with TRBJ1-1; 7 nucleotides match TRBD1. Germline CDR1 is SGHRS and CDR2 is YFSETQ. The CDR3 sequence is 15 residues long. The V segment lost 3 bases and the J segment 0 bases; nucleotides outside the gene matches: 5. The chain's CDR3 is CASSSGQTLNTEAFF. The CDR3 DNA reads TGCGCCAGCAGCTCGGGACAGACCTTGAACACTGAAGCTTTCTTT.

The chain is built from TRBV3-1 (or the pseudogene TRBV3-2) and TRBJ2-5; D unresolved. The germline V gene encodes CDR1 LGHDT and CDR2 YNNKEL (reference sequence). V was clipped by 1 base and J by 4 bases, with 13 bases between them. This CDR3 spans 15 amino acids. This CDR3 is CASSQGVQVPETQYF. For the CDR3, the DNA is TGTGCCAGCAGCCAAGGGGTTCAGGTTCCAGAGACCCAGTACTTC.

The V and J genes are TRBV2 and TRBJ1-5; D is unresolved. The CDR3 has 13 residues. Between the trimmed V and J ends, which lost 3 bases and 4 bases, there was a span of 7 bases. CDR1 is SNHLY, CDR2 FYNNEI, per germline. This CDR3 is CASSDGENQPQHF. The CDR3 DNA is TGTGCCAGCAGTGATGGGGAGAATCAGCCCCAGCATTTT.

The CDR3 DNA is TGTGCCAGCAGCTTAACCCCGCAGGGGGGAGACTATGGCTACACCTTC. Its protein product is CASSLTPQGGDYGYTF. The gene calls are TRBV7-3 and TRBJ1-2, with 7 bases aligning to TRBD1. Germline V gene lookup returns CDR1 SGHTA and CDR2 FQGTGA. This CDR3 region has 16 residues. V dropped 0 bases and J dropped 3; count of bases not matched to a gene: 7.

This clone occurred once. V usage is TRBV5-6 and J usage is TRBJ1-4; maybe TRBD1 (6 bases). This CDR3 has 14 amino acids. Germline CDR1 SGHDT, CDR2 YYEEEE. Trimming left V 0 bases short and J 8 bases short, with 11 bases between. The CDR3 protein is CASSLDRDGEKLFF. The CDR3 coding sequence is TGTGCCAGCAGCTTGGACAGGGATGGAGAAAAACTGTTTTTT.

J is TRBJ1-6 and V is TRBV10-2, with TRBD1 as a possible D gene (6 bases). The germline gives CDR1 WSHSY, CDR2 SAAADI. Between the trimmed V and J ends, which lost 8 bases and 9 bases, there was a span of 20 bases. CDR3 length: 15 residues. This CDR3 reads CASQGPGLEGSPLHF. The CDR3 bases are TGCGCCAGCCAGGGGCCGGGACTAGAGGGTTCACCCCTCCACTTT.

The chain carries TRBV18 and TRBJ1-6; D remains ambiguous. This CDR3 comprises 14 residues. From germline, CDR1 is KGHSH and CDR2 LQKENI. The ends were cut back, 3 bases at V and 10 bases at J, with 13 bases in the middle. The CDR3 region is CASSPQKTGSPLHF. CDR3 coding DNA: TGTGCCAGCTCACCCCAGAAAACGGGATCACCCCTCCACTTT. The whole variable domain, remainder taken from reference TRBV18 and TRBJ1-6, is NAGVMQNPRHLVRRRGQEARLRCSPMKGHSHVYWYRQLPEEGLKFMVYLQKENIIDESGMPKERFSAEFPKEGPSILRIQQVVRGDSAAYFCASSPQKTGSPLHFGNGTRLTVT.

This chain uses TRBV24-1 with TRBJ1-1; maybe TRBD1 (6 bases). The CDR3 sequence is 13 residues long. The V end lost 1 base, the J end lost 10 bases, and 12 bases lay between the germline ends. CDR1 is KGHDR and CDR2 is SFDVKD in the germline V gene. The CDR3 nucleotides are TGTGCCACCAGTGATTTTCAGGGGAGAGGAGCTTTCTTT. The encoded protein is CATSDFQGRGAFF.

The V gene is TRBV18, the J gene TRBJ1-4, with 9 bases aligning to TRBD1. Losses at the gene ends were 3 bases for V and 3 bases for J; bases not matched to a gene: 17. CDR3 length: 20 residues. Germline values: CDR1 KGHSH, CDR2 LQKENI. The CDR3 DNA is TGTGCCAGCTCACCGAATAACAGGGGGCAAACGGGGAACTCTAATGAAAAACTGTTTTTT. Its translation is CASSPNNRGQTGNSNEKLFF.

The rearrangement links TRBV4-1 to TRBJ2-7; no firm D call. CDR1 and CDR2 from the germline V gene are MGHRA and YSYEKL. CDR3 length: 13 amino acids. Trimming took 4 bases from V and 3 from J, leaving 10 bases between them. This CDR3 reads CASSPIASYEQYF. DNA for the CDR3: TGCGCCAGCAGCCCTATCGCGAGCTACGAGCAGTACTTC.

The chain is built from TRBV11-2 and TRBJ2-1; 7 positions agree with TRBD2. There are 14 residues in the CDR3. The ends lost 3 bases at V and 8 bases at J; junction bases unmatched: 7. Per the germline V gene, CDR1 is SGHAT and CDR2 is FQNNGV. The CDR3, as DNA: TGTGCCAGCAGCTTTTCGTGGGGGGGGGATGAGCAGTTCTTC. Translated, it gives CASSFSWGGDEQFF.

This clone was picked up one time. The chain couples TRBV3-1 (or the pseudogene TRBV3-2) to TRBJ1-1; D may be TRBD1 (5 bases). V shed 0 bases and J shed 0 bases, with 26 bases lying between them. In germline, CDR1 is LGHDT, CDR2 YNNKEL (reference sequence). CDR3 length equals 21 residues. CDR3 region: CASSQDPLRPGFRGMNTEAFF. The CDR3 DNA is TGTGCCAGCAGCCAAGATCCTTTGCGACCAGGGTTTCGCGGTATGAACACTGAAGCTTTCTTT.

The chain uses TRBV28 and TRBJ2-4; D is perhaps TRBD2 (6 bases). This CDR3 contains 17 residues. The V gene lost 4 bases and the J gene lost 3 bases, with 19 bases spanning the gap. Germline V gene sequence: CDR1 MDHEN, CDR2 SYDVKM. The CDR3 here is CASSSGEQDFGKNIQYF. Here the CDR3 DNA reads TGTGCCAGCAGTTCGGGGGAACAGGACTTCGGCAAAAACATTCAGTACTTC. Using reference TRBV28 and TRBJ2-4 for the parts outside the CDR3, the full variable domain is DVKVTQSSRYLVKRTGEKVFLECVQDMDHENMFWYRQDPGLGLRLIYFSYDVKMKEKGDIPEGYSVSREKKERFSLILESASTNQTSMYLCASSSGEQDFGKNIQYFGAGTRLSVL.

This clone was picked up a small number of times. The chain combines TRBV28 with TRBJ1-1, with TRBD1 matching over 7 bases. This CDR3 spans 16 amino acids. The V segment lost 4 bases and the J segment 6 bases; nucleotides outside the gene matches: 14. CDR1 and CDR2 (germline): MDHEN, SYDVKM. The CDR3 coding sequence is TGTGCCAGCAGTTCCTGGGACAGTTTCGGGCGCTCTGAAGCTTTCTTT. Protein: CASSSWDSFGRSEAFF.

This sequence joins TRBV7-2 and TRBJ1-1, with D possibly being TRBD1 (5 bases). Trimming removed 1 base from V and 10 bases from J, with 19 bases in between. CDR1 and CDR2 (germline): SGHTA, FQGNSA. The CDR3 length is 15 residues. CDR3: CASSLDQSGQGGAFF. The CDR3, as DNA: TGTGCCAGCAGCTTAGACCAGAGTGGGCAGGGAGGAGCTTTCTTT.

This clone was seen only once. This chain joins TRBV21-1 and TRBJ1-5; the listed D gene, TRBD1, was not tested against the DNA. TRBV21-1 is designated a pseudogene. The CDR3 is 17 amino acids. For the CDR3, the DNA is TGTGCCAGCAGCAAAACTTTTTCGGGGACAGTGGATCAGCCCCAGCATTTT. Translating gives CASSKTFSGTVDQPQHF.

This clone was seen just once. The chain combines TRBV27 with TRBJ1-6; a weak D match, TRBD1 (5 bases). This CDR3 region has 14 residues. Germline CDR1 and CDR2: MNHEY and SMNVEV (reference sequence). V lost 7 bases to trimming and J lost 10 bases, with 17 bases between them. The CDR3 nucleotides read TGTGCCAGCACACGCAGCCAGGGCAGCTCACCCCTCCACTTT. As protein: CASTRSQGSSPLHF.

The chain recombines TRBV29-1 with TRBJ2-6; 10 bases are a match to TRBD1. Germline V gene data show CDR1 as SQVTM and CDR2 as ANQGSEA. With V trimmed by 4 bases and J by 4 bases, 7 bases remained unmatched. This CDR3 spans 16 amino acids. CDR3 sequence: CSVVGTGDFGANVLTF. CDR3 nucleotide sequence: TGCAGCGTTGTAGGGACAGGGGACTTCGGGGCCAACGTCCTGACTTTC.

V usage is TRBV15 and J usage is TRBJ1-3, with TRBD1 as a possible D gene (5 bases). V lost 5 bases, J lost 0 bases, and 14 bases lay in between. The CDR3 loop spans 16 amino acids. Germline V lookup: CDR1 LNHNV, CDR2 YYDKDF (reference sequence). The CDR3 region has the DNA TGTGCCACCAGCGGGGCGGGACGGGGCTCTGGAAACACCATATATTTT. Its protein product is CATSGAGRGSGNTIYF. The complete variable domain, with remaining parts taken from reference TRBV15 and TRBJ1-3, reads DAMVIQNPRYQVTQFGKPVTLSCSQTLNHNVMYWYQQKSSQAPKLLFHYYDKDFNNEADTPDNFQSRRPNTSFCFLDIRSPGLGDTAMYLCATSGAGRGSGNTIYFGEGSWLTVV.

The chain joins TRBV2 to TRBJ2-1; 7 nucleotides line up with TRBD2. The CDR3 totals 13 residues. The germline V gene has CDR1 SNHLY and CDR2 FYNNEI. V lost 7 bases to trimming and J lost 2 bases; unmatched junction nucleotides: 2. The CDR3 bases are TGTGCCAGCAACAGCGGGGCCTACAATGAGCAGTTCTTC. This codes for CASNSGAYNEQFF.

The V and J genes are TRBV14 and TRBJ2-1, with D possibly matching TRBD2 (5 bases). Trimming stripped 6 bases from V and 4 bases from J, with 10 bases between. CDR1 and CDR2 (germline): SGHDN, FVKESK. The CDR3 is 13 residues long. The CDR3 DNA follows: TGTGCCAGCAGTCAGGACTTATACAATGAGCAGTTCTTC. Its translation is CASSQDLYNEQFF.

V and J are TRBV10-3 and TRBJ2-1, with 12 bases that match TRBD2. Germline V lookup: CDR1 ENHRY, CDR2 SYGVKD. Unmatched junction bases numbered 8, after V lost 0 bases and J lost 5 bases. CDR3 length equals 18 residues. This CDR3 is CAISESATSGSFNNEQFF. In nucleotides, the CDR3 is TGTGCCATCAGTGAGTCCGCGACTAGCGGGAGTTTCAACAATGAGCAGTTCTTC.

This clone was seen a few times. The chain carries TRBV5-6 and TRBJ2-6; D gene unclear. The V end was cut by 0 bases, the J end by 0 bases, with 13 bases between. The CDR3 runs 18 residues. Germline V gives CDR1 SGHDT, CDR2 YYEEEE. In nucleotides, the CDR3 is TGTGCCAGCAGCTTGGGGTCCAAGTCGAGCTCTGGGGCCAACGTCCTGACTTTC. It is translated as CASSLGSKSSSGANVLTF.

The chain links TRBV27 to TRBJ1-6; a possible D gene is TRBD1 (6 bases). Trimming removed 1 base from V and 9 bases from J, with 19 bases in between. The CDR3 runs 17 residues. The germline gives CDR1 MNHEY, CDR2 SMNVEV (reference sequence). The CDR3: CASSLLVPGQNSSPLHF. The CDR3, as DNA: TGTGCCAGCAGTTTATTAGTGCCTGGACAGAATAGTTCACCCCTCCACTTT.

This chain links TRBV6-1 with TRBJ1-2, with D possibly matching TRBD1 (5 bases). Germline CDR1 and CDR2: MNHNS and SASEGT. The V and J ends lost 2 bases and 8 bases respectively, with 15 bases between them. This CDR3 has 14 residues. DNA for the CDR3: TGTGCCAGCAGTGAACGCACCACGCGGGGCGGCTACACCTTC. Protein product: CASSERTTRGGYTF.

J is TRBJ1-3 and V is TRBV6-5; D perhaps matches TRBD1 (5 bases). Germline loops: CDR1 MNHEY, CDR2 SVGAGI. The CDR3 has 15 residues. Trimming removed 0 bases at V and 7 bases at J, with 13 bases between. For the CDR3, the DNA is TGTGCCAGCAGTTACTCAGGGGAACCCGGGAACACCATATATTTT. Its protein product is CASSYSGEPGNTIYF.